A selection of T cell receptor beta chains follows, all from one sample in a study of blood T cell repertoires in COVID-19. TCRdb keeps only in-frame clones here, not all; method: immunoSEQ multiplex PCR. The data show around 130,000 clones, approximately 80% seen once. What was sequenced was peripheral blood. These TCRs come from a human donor in a cohort sampled during active COVID-19. Each CDR3 is given with its conserved first and last residue. A D gene is named only where the DNA matches it firmly. Clone size, where shown, is once, few, many, or a class for clones that have expanded.

D gene	CDR3 length	clone size	V gene	J gene	CDR3 protein	CDR3 DNA
.	12	once	TRBV7-8	TRBJ1-3	CASSPITGTIYF	TGTGCCAGCAGTCCAATCACAGGCACCATATATTTT
.	13	.	TRBV27	TRBJ2-7	CASRKGQYYEQYF	TGTGCCAGCAGAAAGGGACAATACTACGAGCAGTACTTC
.	15	.	TRBV4-1	TRBJ2-7	CASSSGGGSGYEQYF	TGCGCCAGCAGCTCCGGTGGGGGGAGTGGATACGAGCAGTACTTC
.	13	.	TRBV18	TRBJ1-2	CASSPGQLYGYTF	TGTGCCAGCTCACCAGGACAGCTCTATGGCTACACCTTC
.	12	few	TRBV4-1	TRBJ2-7	CASSPDTYEQYF	TGCGCCAGCAGCCCCGACACATACGAGCAGTACTTC
.	13	.	TRBV28	TRBJ2-7	CASKDSLAYEQYF	TGTGCCAGCAAGGACTCCTTAGCGTACGAGCAGTACTTC
TRBD1	16	.	TRBV28	TRBJ2-7	CASSSKRTGNDHEQYF	TGTGCCAGCAGTTCCAAGAGGACAGGGAACGACCACGAGCAGTACTTC
.	15	.	TRBV13	TRBJ1-1	CASSRYGQPNTEAFF	TGTGCCAGCAGCCGATATGGACAGCCGAACACTGAAGCTTTCTTT
TRBD1	13	.	TRBV7-9	TRBJ2-7	CASSGTAAYEQYF	TGTGCCAGCAGCGGGACAGCAGCCTACGAGCAGTACTTC
TRBD1	17	.	TRBV9	TRBJ1-3	CASSVWDRGLSGNTIYF	TGTGCCAGCAGCGTATGGGACAGGGGGCTTTCTGGAAACACCATATATTTT
.	13	.	TRBV7-9	TRBJ1-5	CASSLVGVRPQHF	TGTGCCAGCAGCTTAGTCGGGGTTAGGCCCCAGCATTTT
.	13	.	TRBV6-5	TRBJ1-4	CASKNHQNEKLFF	TGTGCCAGCAAGAACCACCAGAATGAAAAACTGTTTTTT
.	13	.	TRBV2	TRBJ2-7	CATDPVGLYEQYF	TGTGCCACCGATCCCGTGGGCCTCTACGAGCAGTACTTC
.	13	.	TRBV12-3/TRBV12-4	TRBJ1-2	CASSPGTFYGYTF	TGTGCCAGCAGCCCCGGGACATTCTATGGCTACACCTTC
TRBD1	13	once	TRBV28	TRBJ2-7	CASSRGRFYEQYF	TGTGCCAGCAGCAGGGGGCGTTTTTACGAGCAGTACTTC
.	14	.	TRBV2	TRBJ1-3	CASSETGPGNTIYF	TGTGCCAGCAGTGAAACAGGGCCTGGAAACACCATATATTTT
TRBD2	16	.	TRBV9	TRBJ2-1	CASSVGESGGGDEQFF	TGTGCCAGCAGCGTAGGGGAGAGCGGGGGGGGCGATGAGCAGTTCTTC
.	13	.	TRBV5-1	TRBJ2-7	CASSLDGGKEQYF	TGCGCCAGCAGCTTGGACGGAGGGAAGGAGCAGTACTTC
TRBD1	12	.	TRBV29-1	TRBJ2-7	CSVGTETYEQYF	TGCAGCGTCGGGACAGAGACCTACGAGCAGTACTTC
.	13	once	TRBV11-3	TRBJ2-7	CASSFNGGAEQYF	TGTGCCAGCAGCTTCAACGGAGGAGCCGAGCAGTACTTC
TRBD1	14	once	TRBV5-1	TRBJ2-5	CASSIETTGWAQYF	TGCGCCAGCAGCATAGAGACGACAGGGTGGGCCCAGTACTTC
.	13	.	TRBV6-6	TRBJ2-7	CASSSLQGHEQYF	TGTGCCAGCAGTTCGTTACAGGGCCACGAGCAGTACTTC
TRBD1	15	.	TRBV6-2/TRBV6-3	TRBJ1-5	CASSSSTGEDQPQHF	TGTGCCAGCAGTTCCTCCACAGGGGAGGATCAGCCCCAGCATTTT
.	18	.	TRBV5-4	TRBJ1-4	CASSAQPPNRAGDEKLFF	TGTGCCAGCAGCGCACAACCCCCAAACAGGGCGGGTGATGAAAAACTGTTTTTT
TRBD2	17	once	TRBV3-1/TRBV3-2	TRBJ2-7	CASSPLYPGLAAYEQYF	TGTGCCAGCAGCCCCTTATACCCGGGACTAGCGGCTTACGAGCAGTACTTC
TRBD1	16	.	TRBV4-2	TRBJ1-1	CASSPGGRQGITEAFF	TGTGCCAGCAGCCCAGGGGGTAGACAGGGGATCACTGAAGCTTTCTTT
.	17	.	TRBV4-1	TRBJ1-3	CASSQRSQGFSGNTIYF	TGCGCCAGCAGCCAACGTTCCCAGGGTTTTTCTGGAAACACCATATATTTT
TRBD2	18	.	TRBV3-1/TRBV3-2	TRBJ2-1	CASSRGLAGVLSYNEQFF	TGTGCCAGCAGCCGAGGACTAGCGGGAGTCCTCTCGTACAATGAGCAGTTCTTC
TRBD1	14	once	TRBV27	TRBJ1-4	CASSLSGGLEKLFF	TGTGCCAGCAGTTTATCAGGGGGCCTTGAAAAACTGTTTTTT
.	12	.	TRBV7-9	TRBJ2-7	CASSSDTYEQYF	TGTGCCAGCAGTTCGGACACTTACGAGCAGTACTTC
.	14	once	TRBV19	TRBJ1-5	CASAWPGGGQPQHF	TGTGCCAGTGCCTGGCCGGGGGGCGGTCAGCCCCAGCATTTT
.	12	few	TRBV4-2	TRBJ2-7	CASSQAGEEQYF	TGTGCCAGCAGCCAAGCGGGGGAAGAGCAGTACTTC
.	14	.	TRBV7-9	TRBJ2-7	CASSDSASTYEQYF	TGTGCCAGCAGCGATAGTGCGTCTACCTACGAGCAGTACTTC
TRBD1	15	.	TRBV4-2	TRBJ1-1	CASSNHRGSDTEAFF	TGTGCCAGCAGCAATCACAGGGGGAGTGATACTGAAGCTTTCTTT
.	13	.	TRBV7-6	TRBJ1-1	CASSLKGATEAFF	TGTGCCAGCAGCTTAAAAGGGGCCACTGAAGCTTTCTTT
.	13	.	TRBV9	TRBJ1-5	CASSVDEDQPQHF	TGTGCCAGCAGCGTAGATGAGGATCAGCCCCAGCATTTT
.	14	.	TRBV19	TRBJ2-7	CASSPEDYGGVQYF	TGTGCCAGTAGTCCCGAAGACTACGGCGGCGTGCAGTACTTC
TRBD1	15	.	TRBV7-2	TRBJ1-2	CASSFGGTGARGYTF	TGTGCCAGCAGCTTCGGCGGGACAGGGGCTAGGGGCTACACCTTC
.	13	.	TRBV7-9	TRBJ2-7	CASSSGTSYEQYF	TGTGCCAGCAGCTCTGGGACATCCTACGAGCAGTACTTC
TRBD1	15	.	TRBV7-6	TRBJ2-2	CASRVGQGNTGELFF	TGTGCCAGCAGAGTCGGACAGGGGAACACCGGGGAGCTGTTTTTT
.	16	.	TRBV28	TRBJ2-7	CASSLSLRGSSYEQYF	TGTGCCAGCAGTTTATCCCTCAGGGGAAGCTCCTACGAGCAGTACTTC
.	13	.	TRBV5-5	TRBJ2-7	CASSLPGAYEQYF	TGTGCCAGCAGCCTCCCCGGGGCCTACGAGCAGTACTTC
.	14	.	TRBV12-2	TRBJ2-7	CASRLERFSYEQYF	TGTGCAAGTCGCTTAGAGAGGTTTTCCTACGAGCAGTACTTC
.	15	.	TRBV6-5	TRBJ2-6	CASSSGGYGANVLTF	TGTGCCAGCAGCAGTGGGGGCTATGGGGCCAACGTCCTGACTTTC
.	16	.	TRBV4-2	TRBJ2-5	CASSQAPVGGQETQYF	TGTGCCAGCAGCCAAGCCCCTGTCGGGGGTCAAGAGACCCAGTACTTC
.	14	.	TRBV18	TRBJ2-7	CASSPKQSTYEQYF	TGTGCCAGCTCACCTAAACAGAGTACCTACGAGCAGTACTTC